This T cell receptor (beta chain) was sequenced during a study of identifying expanded T cells in peripheral blood. During the collection period, no donor immune events like infections were recorded. Assay: immunoSEQ multiplex PCR; the TCRdb copy retains only in-frame clones and omits some. Altogether 70,000 or so clones are present, roughly 90% being singletons, with the ten largest covering more than 2.5%. As for this clone: The target antigen is unknown.

Study results and caveats: Variance in clone template counts between approximately two-week samples significantly increased with total template count across all healthy donors.

The sequence was obtained from a person aged 18-70 years in good health. Sequenced sample: blood.

The CDR3 protein is CASSEGRASLQFF. The CDR3 bases are TGTGCCAGCAGTGAGGGGAGGGCCTCCTTACAGTTCTTC. The rearrangement joins TRBV2 to TRBJ2-1; TRBD2 agrees at 7 bases. The CDR3 runs to 13 residues. The V gene's germline CDR1 is SNHLY and CDR2 FYNNEI. V gave up 3 bases and J gave up 13 bases; unmatched junction bases: 9.